Below, 14 T cell receptor beta chains from the same sample are listed, as sequenced in a study of blood T cell repertoires in COVID-19. Assay used: immunoSEQ multiplex PCR; TCRdb lists only in-frame clones, some missing. Among about 250,000 clones listed, 80% to 90% were seen once. Sequencing was carried out using peripheral blood. The source of these receptors is an elderly man with acute or convalescent COVID-19.

This chain links TRBV28 with TRBJ2-1; TRBD2 agrees at 13 bases. The CDR3 is 15 amino acids. V shed 7 bases and J 8 bases; nucleotides not matched to a gene: 8. CDR1 is MDHEN and CDR2 is SYDVKM in the germline V gene. The CDR3 protein is CASKLAGGPMHEQFF. The CDR3 DNA is TGTGCCAGCAAACTAGCGGGAGGGCCTATGCATGAGCAGTTCTTC.

V is TRBV29-1 and J is TRBJ1-2; 7 nucleotides align to TRBD1. The CDR3 extends over 14 amino acids. Trimming took 5 bases from V and 4 from J; bases not matched to a gene: 10. Germline V gives CDR1 SQVTM, CDR2 ANQGSEA. CDR3 bases: TGCAGCGTTTGGTTAGGGGGCTCGGGCTATGGCTACACCTTC. It encodes CSVWLGGSGYGYTF.

CDR3 coding DNA: TGTGCCAGCAGCTCCCGGCGGGGACTAGCGGGAGAGCAGTTCTTC. Residues: CASSSRRGLAGEQFF. V and J are TRBV13 and TRBJ2-1; TRBD2 aligns across 13 bases. V was clipped by 4 bases and J by 10 bases; unmatched bases: 7. This CDR3 has 15 amino acids. CDR1 and CDR2 from the germline V gene are PRHDT and FYEKMQ (reference sequence).

CDR3 DNA sequence: TGTGCCAGCAGTCGCTCGGGGGGACTAGCGGGAGTAGGCAATGAGCAGTTCTTC. Protein product: CASSRSGGLAGVGNEQFF. The chain is built from TRBV6-6 and TRBJ2-1; 14 nucleotides align to TRBD2. CDR3 length: 18 residues. Germline assignment: CDR1 MNHNY and CDR2 SVGAGI (reference sequence). Trimming removed 5 bases from V and 6 bases from J; junction bases left unmatched: 12.

This chain uses TRBV3-1 (or the pseudogene TRBV3-2) with TRBJ1-2; TRBD1 matches 12 bases. This CDR3 contains 17 residues. The V and J ends lost 5 bases and 4 bases, in that order; junction bases with no gene match: 11. The germline V gene has CDR1 LGHDT and CDR2 YNNKEL (reference sequence). CDR3 coding DNA: TGTGCCAGCAGCACGTCCGGGACAGGGGGCGACCCCTATGGCTACACCTTC. Translating it yields CASSTSGTGGDPYGYTF.

This clone was seen more than once but under ten times. The chain uses TRBV29-1 and TRBJ1-2; TRBD1 might be the D (5 bases). CDR3 size: 12 residues. The V gene lost 4 bases and the J gene lost 0 bases, with 6 bases spanning the gap. Germline values: CDR1 SQVTM, CDR2 ANQGSEA. The CDR3 sequence is CSVGGANYGYTF. CDR3 DNA sequence: TGCAGCGTTGGGGGGGCTAACTATGGCTACACCTTC.

This chain connects TRBV9 to TRBJ2-7; 8 bases line up with TRBD1. Germline V gene lookup returns CDR1 SGDLS and CDR2 YYNGEE. CDR3 length: 15 amino acids. The ends lost 4 bases at V and 1 base at J; junction bases unmatched: 7. This CDR3 is CASSFRTGQSYEQYF. CDR3 coding DNA: TGTGCCAGCAGCTTTCGGACAGGGCAATCCTACGAGCAGTACTTC.

This clone was picked up one time. The CDR3 region has the DNA TGTGCCAGCAATCTAGCGGGAAGCACAGATACGCAGTATTTT. Protein sequence: CASNLAGSTDTQYF. The chain uses TRBV2 and TRBJ2-3, with 9 bases that match TRBD2. The germline CDR1 and CDR2 sequences are SNHLY and FYNNEI. Trimming removed 7 bases from V and 0 bases from J; junction bases left unmatched: 2. This CDR3 spans 14 amino acids. Full variable domain (remainder filled in from reference TRBV2 and TRBJ2-3): EPEVTQTPSHQVTQMGQEVILRCVPISNHLYFYWYRQILGQKVEFLVSFYNNEISEKSEIFDDQFSVERPDGSNFTLKIRSTKLEDSAMYFCASNLAGSTDTQYFGPGTRLTVL.

This chain connects TRBV6-2 or TRBV6-3 to TRBJ2-1, with D perhaps matching TRBD2 (5 bases). Germline-derived CDR1 and CDR2 are MNHEY and SVGEGT. The CDR3 extends over 15 amino acids. Trimming took off 2 bases at V and 6 bases at J, with 14 bases between the two ends. CDR3 nucleotides: TGTGCCAGCAGTTACACCACCGGGATCCCCAATGAGCAGTTCTTC. Its protein product is CASSYTTGIPNEQFF.

CDR3 loop: CASSPSSAAGMTIQYF. CDR3 nucleotides: TGTGCCAGCAGCCCCTCGTCAGCAGCGGGAATGACCATTCAGTACTTC. The genes are TRBV7-2 and TRBJ2-4; 7 bases map to TRBD2. V lost 5 bases to trimming and J lost 9 bases; unmatched junction nucleotides: 16. CDR3 length: 16 amino acids. CDR1 is SGHTA, CDR2 FQGNSA, per germline.

The chain carries TRBV9 and TRBJ1-1; 7 bases are a match to TRBD1. Germline V gene lookup returns CDR1 SGDLS and CDR2 YYNGEE. The CDR3 spans 14 residues. V shed 4 bases and J 4 bases; nucleotides not matched to a gene: 7. The CDR3 nucleotides read TGTGCCAGCAGCCCCTACAGGGGATCCACTGAAGCTTTCTTT. Protein: CASSPYRGSTEAFF.

This rearrangement joins TRBV3-1 (or the pseudogene TRBV3-2) to TRBJ1-6; 10 bases match TRBD1. CDR1 LGHDT and CDR2 YNNKEL come from the germline V gene (reference sequence). The CDR3 spans 14 residues. Trimming removed 6 bases from V and 9 bases from J; junction bases left unmatched: 5. CDR3 sequence (DNA): TGTGCCAGCAGTCCGCGGGACAGGGGTTCACCCCTCCACTTT. Its protein product is CASSPRDRGSPLHF.

The rearrangement uses TRBV9 and TRBJ2-7, with 7 bases that match TRBD1. The CDR3 loop spans 15 amino acids. Losses at the gene ends were 0 bases for V and 2 bases for J; bases not matched to a gene: 5. In germline, CDR1 is SGDLS, CDR2 YYNGEE. The DNA of the CDR3 is TGTGCCAGCAGCGTAGTTGGGACAGAACCCTACGAGCAGTACTTC. As protein: CASSVVGTEPYEQYF.

The chain has TRBV19 and TRBJ2-3; D gene ambiguous. The germline V gene has CDR1 LNHDA and CDR2 SQIVND (reference sequence). The CDR3 contains 14 residues. Trimming took 1 base from V and 6 from J, leaving 11 bases between them. The CDR3 coding sequence is TGTGCCAGTAGTATAGGTAACGAGGCGGATACGCAGTATTTT. The encoded protein is CASSIGNEADTQYF.